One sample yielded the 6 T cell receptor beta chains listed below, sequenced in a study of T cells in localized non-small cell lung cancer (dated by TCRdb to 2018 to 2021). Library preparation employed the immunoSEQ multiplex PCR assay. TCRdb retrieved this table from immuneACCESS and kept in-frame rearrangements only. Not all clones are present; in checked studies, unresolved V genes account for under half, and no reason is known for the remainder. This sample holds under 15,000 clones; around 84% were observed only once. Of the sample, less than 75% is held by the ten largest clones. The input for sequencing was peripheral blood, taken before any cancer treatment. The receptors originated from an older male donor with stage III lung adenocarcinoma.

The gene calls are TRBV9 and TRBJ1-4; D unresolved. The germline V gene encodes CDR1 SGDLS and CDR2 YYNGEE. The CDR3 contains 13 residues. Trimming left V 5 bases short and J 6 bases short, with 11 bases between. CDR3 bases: TGTGCCAGCAGATCGGGGTGGGATGAAAAACTGTTTTTT. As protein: CASRSGWDEKLFF.

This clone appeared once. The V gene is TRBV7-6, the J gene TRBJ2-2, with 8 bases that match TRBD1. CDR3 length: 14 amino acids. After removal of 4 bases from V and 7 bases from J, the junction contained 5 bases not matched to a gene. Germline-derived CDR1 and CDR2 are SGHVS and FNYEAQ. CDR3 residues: CASSSGQGDGELFF. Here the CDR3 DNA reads TGTGCCAGCAGCTCCGGACAGGGAGACGGGGAGCTGTTTTTT.

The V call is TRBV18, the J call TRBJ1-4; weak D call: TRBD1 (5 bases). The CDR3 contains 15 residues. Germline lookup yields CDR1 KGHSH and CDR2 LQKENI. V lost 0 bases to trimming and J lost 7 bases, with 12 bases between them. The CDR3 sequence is CASSPPRDRIEKLFF. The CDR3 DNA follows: TGTGCCAGCTCACCACCGCGGGACCGAATTGAAAAACTGTTTTTT.

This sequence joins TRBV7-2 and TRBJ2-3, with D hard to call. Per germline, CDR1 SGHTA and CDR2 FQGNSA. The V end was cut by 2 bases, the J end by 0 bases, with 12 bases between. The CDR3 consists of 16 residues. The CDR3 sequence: CASSLLGRTSTDTQYF. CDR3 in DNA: TGTGCCAGCAGCTTATTAGGACGCACTAGCACAGATACGCAGTATTTT. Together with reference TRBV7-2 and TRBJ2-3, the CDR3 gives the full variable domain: GAGVSQSPSNKVTEKGKDVELRCDPISGHTALYWYRQSLGQGLEFLIYFQGNSAPDKSGLPSDRFSAERTGGSVSTLTIQRTQQEDSAVYLCASSLLGRTSTDTQYFGPGTRLTVL.

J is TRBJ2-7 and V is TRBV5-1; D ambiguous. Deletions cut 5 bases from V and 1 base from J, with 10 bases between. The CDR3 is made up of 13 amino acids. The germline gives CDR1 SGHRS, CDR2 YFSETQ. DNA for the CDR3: TGCGCCAGCAGGGAAGTTAGGTCCTACGAGCAGTACTTC. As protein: CASREVRSYEQYF.

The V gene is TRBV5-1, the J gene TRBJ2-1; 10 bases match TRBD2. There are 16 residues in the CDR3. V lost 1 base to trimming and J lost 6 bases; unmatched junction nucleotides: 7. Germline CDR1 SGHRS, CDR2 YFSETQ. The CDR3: CASSLIGTSDLNEQFF. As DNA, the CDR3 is TGCGCCAGCAGCTTGATTGGGACTAGCGATCTCAATGAGCAGTTCTTC.